This is a list of T cell receptor beta chains from one sample in a study of blood T cell repertoires in COVID-19. Data came from immunoSEQ multiplex PCR; TCRdb stores just in-frame clones and leaves some out. Of about 370,000 clones listed, 85% to 90% are singletons. Sequenced sample: PBMCs or T cells enriched from blood (not recorded which). The receptors come from a woman in her 30s who had recovered from COVID-19. CDR3s include the opening cysteine and the closing phenylalanine or tryptophan. The D gene is left open where the match is weak. Expanded clones get a size class; other rows say once, few or many, or leave the size out.

CDR3 protein	CDR3 DNA	J gene	D gene	clone size	V gene
CASSELINGVYEQYF	TGTGCCAGCAGTGAATTAATTAACGGAGTCTACGAGCAGTACTTC	TRBJ2-7	-	-	TRBV25-1
CASSQELGRAYSPLHF	TGTGCCAGCAGCCAAGAGTTGGGCAGGGCATATTCACCCCTCCACTTT	TRBJ1-6	-	-	TRBV4-2
CASSLIGGGADTQYF	TGTGCCAGCAGTTTGATTGGCGGGGGGGCAGATACGCAGTATTTT	TRBJ2-3	TRBD2	-	TRBV27
CASSGNGETQYF	TGTGCCAGCAGCGGGAACGGGGAGACCCAGTACTTC	TRBJ2-5	-	-	TRBV6-5
CASSLSPDNEQFF	TGTGCCAGCAGCTTATCCCCGGACAATGAGCAGTTCTTC	TRBJ2-1	-	-	TRBV7-3
CASGLVTSMGLSSYNSPLHF	TGTGCTAGTGGTTTGGTGACCTCAATGGGACTGAGCTCCTATAATTCACCCCTCCACTTT	TRBJ1-6	-	-	TRBV12-5
CAISVGRGQTEAFF	TGTGCCATCAGTGTGGGCAGGGGCCAGACTGAAGCTTTCTTT	TRBJ1-1	-	-	TRBV10-3
CASSRQPAARAFF	TGTGCCAGCAGCCGCCAGCCGGCGGCGCGTGCTTTCTTT	TRBJ1-1	-	-	TRBV6-5
CASSFFPSGSSYNEQFF	TGTGCCAGTAGTTTCTTCCCTAGCGGAAGCTCCTACAATGAGCAGTTCTTC	TRBJ2-1	TRBD2	-	TRBV19
CASEGLASQETQYF	TGTGCCAGCGAGGGACTAGCAAGTCAAGAGACCCAGTACTTC	TRBJ2-5	TRBD2	-	TRBV2
CASSRTGQYEQYF	TGTGCCAGCAGCCGGACAGGACAGTACGAGCAGTACTTC	TRBJ2-7	TRBD1	once	TRBV7-9